This TCR beta chain was sequenced in a study of T cell repertoires in cytomegalovirus infection. Concerning this clonotype itself: What it recognizes is unknown.

Notes on the study in general: Cumulated frequencies of public TCR beta families served to identify carriers of CMV plus the relevant HLA.

The CDR3 contains 15 residues. V shed 3 bases and J 3 bases; nucleotides not matched to a gene: 5. CDR1 is SGDLS and CDR2 is YYNGEE in the germline V gene. TCRdb itself ran the reads through MiXCR, one entry per CDR3 protein. Of fewer than 700,000 distinct CDR3 sequences listed, approximately 24% are singletons. The rearrangement joins TRBV9 to TRBJ1-2; TRBD1 aligns across 10 bases. The receptor comes from a human donor in good health (CMV status not recorded). Some clones in this sample may be carry-over from other donors' samples. The sample comprised CD8+ T cells from PBMCs. The CDR3: CASSGVGQGDYGYTF. Here the CDR3 DNA reads TGTGCCAGCAGCGGAGTCGGACAGGGGGACTATGGCTACACCTTC.